The sequence of this TCR beta chain was determined in a study of cytomegalovirus exposure and HLA in healthy donors. Turning to the study itself: In a later analysis, the 110 or so validation repertoires were reported to have used the same platform as the roughly 700 first-cohort repertoires. Study conclusions and caveats: Most TCR sequences were rare, but some public TCRs occurred in many donors. According to a subsequent analysis, TCR clusters from the first cohort were inclined to appear together in the 130 or so validation repertoires.

The CDR3 has 15 residues. Looked up from germline, CDR1 is MNHEY and CDR2 is SMNVEV (reference sequence). V gave up 5 bases and J gave up 3 bases; unmatched junction bases: 5. Some clones are missing from TCRdb's copy, which holds only in-frame ones; the method was immunoSEQ multiplex PCR. The table has about 160,000 clones, approximately 96% seen once. With respect to this clone: The antigen remains unidentified.

The donors were part of the approximately 130-subject validation cohort, which stood apart from the approximately 670-subject first cohort. This sequence was found in a woman aged 18-29 years in good health and CMV-seronegative. The chain couples TRBV27 to TRBJ2-3, with 10 bases lining up with TRBD1. Sequencing was done on a sample of PBMCs. The CDR3 DNA is TGTGCCAGCAGTCTCGGGACAGGGGTGACAGATACGCAGTATTTT. This gives the protein CASSLGTGVTDTQYF.